The present entry profiles one TCR beta chain with its context. The entry originates in a study of chemoradiotherapy in HPV16-positive cancers. The CDR3 is 14 residues long. Trimming shortened V by 1 base and J by 0 bases, and 4 bases separated the two germline ends. Germline-derived CDR1 and CDR2 are SGHTS and YDEGEE. Some clones are missing from TCRdb's copy, which holds only in-frame ones; the method was immunoSEQ multiplex PCR. The sample has more than 20,000 clones; more than 70% are singletons. V is TRBV5-8 and J is TRBJ2-2; no firm D call. Sample: blood, taken from a patient who underwent chemoradiotherapy. This clonotype was sampled from a human donor with HPV-associated anogenital cancer. CDR3 residues: CASSLYANTGELFF. The DNA for the CDR3 is TGTGCCAGCAGCTTGTACGCGAACACCGGGGAGCTGTTTTTT.